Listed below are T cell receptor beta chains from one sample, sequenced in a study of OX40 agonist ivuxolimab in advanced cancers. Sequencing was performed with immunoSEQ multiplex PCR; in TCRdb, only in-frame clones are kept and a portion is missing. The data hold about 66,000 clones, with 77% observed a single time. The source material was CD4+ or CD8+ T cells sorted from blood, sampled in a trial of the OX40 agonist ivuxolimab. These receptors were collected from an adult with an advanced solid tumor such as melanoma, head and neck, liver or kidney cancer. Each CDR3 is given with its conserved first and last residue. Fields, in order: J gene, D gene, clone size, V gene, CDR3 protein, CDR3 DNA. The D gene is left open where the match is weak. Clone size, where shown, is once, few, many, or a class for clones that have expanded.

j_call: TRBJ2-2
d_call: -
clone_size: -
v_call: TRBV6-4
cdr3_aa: CASSSPNTGELFF
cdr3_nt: TGTGCCAGCAGTAGCCCGAACACCGGGGAGCTGTTTTTT

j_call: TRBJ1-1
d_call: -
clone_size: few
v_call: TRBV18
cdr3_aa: CASSLGRAEAFF
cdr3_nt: TGTGCCAGTTCACTAGGTAGGGCGGAAGCTTTCTTT

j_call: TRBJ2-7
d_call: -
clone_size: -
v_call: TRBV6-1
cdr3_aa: CASSEFSSGGGYEQYF
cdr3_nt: TGTGCCAGCAGTGAATTTTCCAGCGGAGGTGGGTACGAGCAGTACTTC

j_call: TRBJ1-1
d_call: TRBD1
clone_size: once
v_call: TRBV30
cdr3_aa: CAWSVRTGVGTEAFF
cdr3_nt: TGTGCCTGGAGTGTACGTACAGGGGTCGGCACTGAAGCTTTCTTT

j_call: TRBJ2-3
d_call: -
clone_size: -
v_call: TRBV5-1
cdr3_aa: CASRSRSSTDTQYF
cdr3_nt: TGCGCCAGCAGGAGTAGGTCCAGCACAGATACGCAGTATTTT

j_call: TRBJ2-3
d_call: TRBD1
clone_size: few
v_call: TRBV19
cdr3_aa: CASSIRPPSTGSGTDTQYF
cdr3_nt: TGTGCCAGTAGTATCAGACCCCCATCGACAGGGTCAGGTACAGATACGCAGTATTTT

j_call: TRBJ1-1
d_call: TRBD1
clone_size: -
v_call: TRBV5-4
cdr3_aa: CASSPGQGLTEAFF
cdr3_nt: TGTGCCAGCAGCCCAGGACAGGGACTCACTGAAGCTTTCTTT

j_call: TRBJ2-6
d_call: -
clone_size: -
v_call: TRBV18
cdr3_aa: CASSPLSSGANVLTF
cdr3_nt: TGTGCCAGCTCACCTCTTAGCTCTGGGGCCAACGTCCTGACTTTC

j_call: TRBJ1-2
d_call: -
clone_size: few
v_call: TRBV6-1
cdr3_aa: CASSETGATNYGYTF
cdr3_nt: TGTGCCAGCAGTGAAACGGGGGCTACTAACTATGGCTACACCTTC

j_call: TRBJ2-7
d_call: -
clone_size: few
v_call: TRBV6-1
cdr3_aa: CASSESFGDREQYF
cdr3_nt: TGTGCCAGCAGTGAATCCTTCGGGGATCGCGAGCAGTACTTC

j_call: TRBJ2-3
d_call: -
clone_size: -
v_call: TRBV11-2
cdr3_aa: CASSRRPTDTQYF
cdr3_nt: TGTGCCAGCAGCCGACGCCCCACAGATACGCAGTATTTT

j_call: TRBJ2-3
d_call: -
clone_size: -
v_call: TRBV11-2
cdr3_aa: CASSLGGGQIDTQYF
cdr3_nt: TGTGCCAGCAGCCTAGGGGGGGGGCAGATAGATACGCAGTATTTT

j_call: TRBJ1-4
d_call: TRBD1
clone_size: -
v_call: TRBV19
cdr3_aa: CASSVGTATNEKLFF
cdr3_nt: TGTGCCAGTAGTGTGGGGACAGCAACTAATGAAAAACTGTTTTTT

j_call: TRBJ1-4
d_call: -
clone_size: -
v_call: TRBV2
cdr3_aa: CASSRGTPRNEKLFF
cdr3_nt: TGTGCCAGCAGCCGCGGGACACCACGAAATGAAAAACTGTTTTTT

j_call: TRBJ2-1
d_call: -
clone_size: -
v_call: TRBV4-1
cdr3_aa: CASSGNNGGSYNEQFF
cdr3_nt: TGCGCCAGCAGCGGGAACAACGGGGGTTCCTACAATGAGCAGTTCTTC

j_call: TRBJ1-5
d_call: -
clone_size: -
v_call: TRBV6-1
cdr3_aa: CAGSEDVRGMSQHF
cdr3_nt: TGTGCCGGCAGTGAAGACGTCAGGGGTATGTCCCAGCATTTT

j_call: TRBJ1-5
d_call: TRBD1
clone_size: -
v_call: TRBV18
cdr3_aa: CASSPTTGTGLIGGNQPQHF
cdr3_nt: TGTGCCAGCTCACCGACTACCGGGACAGGTCTCATCGGGGGCAATCAGCCCCAGCATTTT

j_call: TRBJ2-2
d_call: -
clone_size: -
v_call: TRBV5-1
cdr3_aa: CASARTQNTGELFF
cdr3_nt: TGCGCCAGCGCTAGGACACAAAACACCGGGGAGCTGTTTTTT

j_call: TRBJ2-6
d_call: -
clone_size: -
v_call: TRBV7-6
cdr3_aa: CASSSPGYGANVLTF
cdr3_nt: TGTGCCAGCAGTTCCCCAGGGTATGGGGCCAACGTCCTGACTTTC

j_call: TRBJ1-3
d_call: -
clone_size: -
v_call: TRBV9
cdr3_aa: CASSVAGASGNTIYF
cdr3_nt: TGTGCCAGCAGCGTAGCAGGGGCCTCTGGAAACACCATATATTTT

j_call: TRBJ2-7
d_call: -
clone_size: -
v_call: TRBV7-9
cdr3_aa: CASSLDEWQYF
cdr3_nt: TGTGCCAGCAGCTTAGATGAATGGCAGTACTTC

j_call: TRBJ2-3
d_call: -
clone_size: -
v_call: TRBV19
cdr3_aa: CASSPLRSTDTQYF
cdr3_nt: TGTGCCAGTAGCCCGTTGCGGTCCACAGATACGCAGTATTTT

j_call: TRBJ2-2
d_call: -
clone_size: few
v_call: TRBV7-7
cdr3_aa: CASSLGVSTDMPNTGELFF
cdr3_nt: TGTGCTAGCAGCTTAGGTGTTTCGACAGATATGCCGAACACCGGGGAGCTGTTTTTT

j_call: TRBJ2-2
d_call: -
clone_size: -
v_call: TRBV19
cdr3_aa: CASGPQVNTGELFF
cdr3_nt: TGTGCCAGCGGCCCCCAGGTAAACACCGGGGAGCTGTTTTTT

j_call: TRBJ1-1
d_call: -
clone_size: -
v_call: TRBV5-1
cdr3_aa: CASSLATGWNTEAFF
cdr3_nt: TGCGCCAGCAGCTTGGCAACAGGGTGGAACACTGAAGCTTTCTTT

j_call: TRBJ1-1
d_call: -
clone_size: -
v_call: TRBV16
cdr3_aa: CASSQSTGVEAFF
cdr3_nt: TGTGCCAGCAGCCAATCGACCGGCGTTGAAGCTTTCTTT

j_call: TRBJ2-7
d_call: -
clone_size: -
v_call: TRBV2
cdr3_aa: CASRIKNEQYF
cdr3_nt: TGTGCCAGCAGGATAAAGAACGAGCAGTACTTC

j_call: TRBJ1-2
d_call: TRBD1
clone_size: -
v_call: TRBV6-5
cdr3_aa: CASASTGDLNYGYTF
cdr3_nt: TGTGCCAGCGCATCCACAGGGGACCTTAACTATGGCTACACCTTC

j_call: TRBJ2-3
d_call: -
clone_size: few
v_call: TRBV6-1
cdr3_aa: CASSAGPLNTQYF
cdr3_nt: TGTGCCAGCAGCGCGGGACCCCTAAATACGCAGTATTTT

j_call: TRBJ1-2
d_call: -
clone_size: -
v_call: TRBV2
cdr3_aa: CASSPSTGPAGGYTF
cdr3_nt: TGTGCCAGCAGTCCTTCGACAGGACCCGCGGGGGGCTACACCTTC

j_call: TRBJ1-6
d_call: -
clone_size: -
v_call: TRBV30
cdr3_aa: CAWSVRLSGHRGSPLHF
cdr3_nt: TGTGCCTGGAGTGTACGTCTTAGCGGGCACCGAGGGTCACCCCTCCACTTT

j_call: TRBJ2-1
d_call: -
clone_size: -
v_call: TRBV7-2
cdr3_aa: CASRSYNEQFF
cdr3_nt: TGTGCCAGCAGGTCCTACAATGAGCAGTTCTTC

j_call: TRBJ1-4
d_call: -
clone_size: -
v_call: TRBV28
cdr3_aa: CASSAQGFNEKLFF
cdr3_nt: TGTGCCAGCAGTGCCCAGGGCTTCAATGAAAAACTGTTTTTT

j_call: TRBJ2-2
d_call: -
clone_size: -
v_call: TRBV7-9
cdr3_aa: CASSFGQSNTGELFF
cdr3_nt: TGTGCCAGCAGCTTCGGACAGTCGAACACCGGGGAGCTGTTTTTT

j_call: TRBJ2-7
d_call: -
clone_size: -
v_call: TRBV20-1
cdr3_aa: CSAAPLTQQYF
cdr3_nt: TGCAGTGCGGCCCCATTAACGCAGCAGTACTTC

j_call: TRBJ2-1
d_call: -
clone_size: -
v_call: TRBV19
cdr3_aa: CASSIDLSSSYNEQFF
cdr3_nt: TGTGCCAGTAGTATTGATTTATCTAGCTCCTACAATGAGCAGTTCTTC

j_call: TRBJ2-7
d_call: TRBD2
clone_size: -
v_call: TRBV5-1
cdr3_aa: CASSFLAGSSYEQYF
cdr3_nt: TGCGCCAGCAGCTTCTTAGCGGGAAGCTCCTACGAGCAGTACTTC

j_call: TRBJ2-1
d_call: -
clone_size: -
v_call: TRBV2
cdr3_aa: CASINQVSAEQFF
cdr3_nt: TGTGCCAGCATTAATCAGGTGTCCGCTGAGCAGTTCTTC

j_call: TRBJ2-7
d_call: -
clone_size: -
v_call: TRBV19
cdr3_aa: CAVSRTMGYEQYF
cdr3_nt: TGTGCCGTGAGTAGGACCATGGGCTACGAGCAGTACTTC

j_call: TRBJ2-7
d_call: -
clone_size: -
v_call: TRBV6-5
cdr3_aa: CASSLHGSYEQYF
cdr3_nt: TGTGCCAGCAGTCTCCATGGGAGCTACGAGCAGTACTTC

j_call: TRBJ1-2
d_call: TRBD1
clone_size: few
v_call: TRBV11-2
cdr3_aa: CASSPTGGDGYGYTF
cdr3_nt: TGTGCCAGCAGCCCTACAGGGGGAGACGGCTATGGCTACACCTTC

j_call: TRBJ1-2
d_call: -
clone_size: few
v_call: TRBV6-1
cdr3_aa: CASSASLGYYGYTF
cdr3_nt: TGTGCCAGCAGTGCCTCCCTCGGTTACTATGGCTACACCTTC

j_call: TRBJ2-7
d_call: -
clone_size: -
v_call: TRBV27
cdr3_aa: CASSLSIGLYEQYF
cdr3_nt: TGTGCCAGCAGTTTATCGATAGGGCTGTACGAGCAGTACTTC

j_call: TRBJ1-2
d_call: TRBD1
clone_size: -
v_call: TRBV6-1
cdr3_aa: CASSSGQGARGYTF
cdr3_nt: TGTGCCAGCAGTTCGGGACAGGGGGCACGGGGCTACACCTTC

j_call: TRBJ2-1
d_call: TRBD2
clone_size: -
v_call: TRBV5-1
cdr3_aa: CASSLGASGGYNEQFF
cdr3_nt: TGCGCCAGCAGCTTGGGGGCTAGCGGGGGCTACAATGAGCAGTTCTTC

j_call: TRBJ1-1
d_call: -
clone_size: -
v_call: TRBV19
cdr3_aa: CASRENTEAFF
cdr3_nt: TGTGCCAGTAGGGAGAACACTGAAGCTTTCTTT